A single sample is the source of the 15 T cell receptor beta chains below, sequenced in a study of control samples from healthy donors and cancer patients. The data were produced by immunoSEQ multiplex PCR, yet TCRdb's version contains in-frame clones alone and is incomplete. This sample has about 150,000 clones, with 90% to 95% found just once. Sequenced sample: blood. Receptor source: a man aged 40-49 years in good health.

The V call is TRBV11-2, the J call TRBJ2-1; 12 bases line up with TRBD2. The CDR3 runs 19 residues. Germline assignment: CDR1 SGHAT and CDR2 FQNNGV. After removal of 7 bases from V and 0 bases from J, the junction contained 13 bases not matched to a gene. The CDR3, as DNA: TGTGCCAGCAACCCGGGGGGACTAGCGGGTTTTAACTCCTACAATGAGCAGTTCTTC. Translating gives CASNPGGLAGFNSYNEQFF. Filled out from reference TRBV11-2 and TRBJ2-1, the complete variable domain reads EAGVAQSPRYKIIEKRQSVAFWCNPISGHATLYWYQQILGQGPKLLIQFQNNGVVDDSQLPKDRFSAERLKGVDSTLKIQPAKLEDSAVYLCASNPGGLAGFNSYNEQFFGPGTRLTVL.

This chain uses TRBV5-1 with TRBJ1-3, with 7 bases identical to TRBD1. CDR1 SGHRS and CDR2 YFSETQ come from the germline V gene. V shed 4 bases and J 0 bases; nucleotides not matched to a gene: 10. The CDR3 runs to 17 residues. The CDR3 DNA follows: TGCGCCAGCAGCCCGAGGGGACAGCCAAGCTCTGGAAACACCATATATTTT. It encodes CASSPRGQPSSGNTIYF.

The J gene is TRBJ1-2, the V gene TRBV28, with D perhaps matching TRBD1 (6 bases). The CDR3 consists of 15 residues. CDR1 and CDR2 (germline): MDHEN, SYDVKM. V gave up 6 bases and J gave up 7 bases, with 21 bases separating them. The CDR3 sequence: CASSGGPRPLSGYTF. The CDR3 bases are TGTGCCAGCAGCGGGGGGCCCAGACCCCTCTCTGGCTACACCTTC.

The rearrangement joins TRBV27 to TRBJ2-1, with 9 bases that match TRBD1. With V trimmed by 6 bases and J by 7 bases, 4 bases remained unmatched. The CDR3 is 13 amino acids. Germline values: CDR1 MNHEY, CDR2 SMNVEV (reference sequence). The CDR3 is CASRGQGLNEQFF. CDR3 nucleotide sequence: TGTGCCAGCAGGGGACAGGGTTTGAATGAGCAGTTCTTC.

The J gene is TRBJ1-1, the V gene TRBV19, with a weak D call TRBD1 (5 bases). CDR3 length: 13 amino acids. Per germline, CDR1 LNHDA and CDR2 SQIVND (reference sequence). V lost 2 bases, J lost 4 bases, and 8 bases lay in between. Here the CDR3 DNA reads TGTGCCAGTAGTATACAGGGTGGCACTGAAGCTTTCTTT. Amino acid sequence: CASSIQGGTEAFF.

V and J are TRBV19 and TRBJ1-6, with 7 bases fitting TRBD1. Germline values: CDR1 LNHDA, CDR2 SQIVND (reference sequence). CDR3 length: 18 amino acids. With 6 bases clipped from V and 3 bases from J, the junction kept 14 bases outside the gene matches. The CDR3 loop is CASSRLTGPQLYNSPLHF. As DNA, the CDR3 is TGTGCCAGTAGCCGCTTGACAGGGCCCCAACTCTATAATTCACCCCTCCACTTT.

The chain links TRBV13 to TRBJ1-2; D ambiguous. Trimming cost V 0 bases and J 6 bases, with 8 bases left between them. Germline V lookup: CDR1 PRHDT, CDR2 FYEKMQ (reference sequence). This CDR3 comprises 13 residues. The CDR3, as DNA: TGTGCCAGCAGCTTAGGGAGCAAGGATGGCTACACCTTC. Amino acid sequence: CASSLGSKDGYTF. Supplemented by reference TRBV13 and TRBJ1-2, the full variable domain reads AAGVIQSPRHLIKEKRETATLKCYPIPRHDTVYWYQQGPGQDPQFLISFYEKMQSDKGSIPDRFSAQQFSDYHSELNMSSLELGDSALYFCASSLGSKDGYTFGSGTRLTVV.

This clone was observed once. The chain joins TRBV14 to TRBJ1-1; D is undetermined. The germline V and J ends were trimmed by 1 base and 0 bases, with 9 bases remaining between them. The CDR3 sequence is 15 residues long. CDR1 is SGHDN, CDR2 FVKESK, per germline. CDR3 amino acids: CASSQVLSVNTEAFF. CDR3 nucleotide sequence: TGTGCCAGCAGCCAAGTCCTCAGCGTGAACACTGAAGCTTTCTTT.

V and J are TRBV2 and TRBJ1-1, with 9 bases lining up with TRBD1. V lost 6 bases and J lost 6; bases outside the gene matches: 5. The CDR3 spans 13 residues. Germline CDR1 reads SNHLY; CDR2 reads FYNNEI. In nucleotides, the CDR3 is TGTGCCAGCAGGACCGACAGGGGGGCTGAAGCTTTCTTT. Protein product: CASRTDRGAEAFF.

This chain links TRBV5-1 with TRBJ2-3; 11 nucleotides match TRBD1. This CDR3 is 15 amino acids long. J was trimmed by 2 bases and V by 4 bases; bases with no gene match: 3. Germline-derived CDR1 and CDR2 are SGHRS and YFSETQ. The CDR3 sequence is CASSMDRGLTDTQYF. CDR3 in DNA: TGCGCCAGCAGCATGGACAGGGGGCTCACAGATACGCAGTATTTT. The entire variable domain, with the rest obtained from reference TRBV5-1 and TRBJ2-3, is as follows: KAGVTQTPRYLIKTRGQQVTLSCSPISGHRSVSWYQQTPGQGLQFLFEYFSETQRNKGNFPGRFSGRQFSNSRSEMNVSTLELGDSALYLCASSMDRGLTDTQYFGPGTRLTVL.

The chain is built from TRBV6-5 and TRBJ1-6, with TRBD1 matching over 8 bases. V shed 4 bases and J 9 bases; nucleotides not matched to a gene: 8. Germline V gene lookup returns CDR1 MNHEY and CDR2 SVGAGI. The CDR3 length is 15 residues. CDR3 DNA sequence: TGTGCCAGCAGTTCGGGACAGGTATCTAGTTCACCCCTCCACTTT. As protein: CASSSGQVSSSPLHF.

In nucleotides, the CDR3 is TGTGCCACCTTACTCACCTACGAGCAGTACTTC. Amino acid sequence: CATLLTYEQYF. The chain links TRBV6-5 to TRBJ2-7; the D is unclear. Germline V gene data show CDR1 as MNHEY and CDR2 as SVGAGI. Trimming left V 10 bases short and J 2 bases short, with 9 bases between. The CDR3 is made up of 11 amino acids.

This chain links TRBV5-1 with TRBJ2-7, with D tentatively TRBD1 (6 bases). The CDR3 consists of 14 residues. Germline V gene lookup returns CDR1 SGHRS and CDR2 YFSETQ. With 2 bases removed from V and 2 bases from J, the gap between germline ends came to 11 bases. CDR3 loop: CASSFGQFPYEQYF. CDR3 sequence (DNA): TGCGCCAGCAGCTTTGGACAGTTCCCCTACGAGCAGTACTTC. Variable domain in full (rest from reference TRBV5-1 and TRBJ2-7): KAGVTQTPRYLIKTRGQQVTLSCSPISGHRSVSWYQQTPGQGLQFLFEYFSETQRNKGNFPGRFSGRQFSNSRSEMNVSTLELGDSALYLCASSFGQFPYEQYFGPGTRLTVT.

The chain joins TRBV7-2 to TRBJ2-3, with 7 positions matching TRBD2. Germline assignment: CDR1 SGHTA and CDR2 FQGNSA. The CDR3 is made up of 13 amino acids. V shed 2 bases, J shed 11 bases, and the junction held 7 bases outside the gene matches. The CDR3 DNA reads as TGTGCCAGCAGCTTAATGAGCGGGGAGGGGCAGTATTTT. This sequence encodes CASSLMSGEGQYF.

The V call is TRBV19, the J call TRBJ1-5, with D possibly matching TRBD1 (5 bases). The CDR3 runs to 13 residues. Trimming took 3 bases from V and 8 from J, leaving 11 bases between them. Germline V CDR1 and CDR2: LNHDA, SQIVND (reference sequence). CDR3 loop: CASSIMPGEPQHF. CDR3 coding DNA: TGTGCCAGTAGTATTATGCCGGGGGAGCCCCAGCATTTT.